What follows are 6 T cell receptor beta chains derived from one specimen sequenced in a study of T cell responses to AZD1222 COVID-19 vaccine. Some clones are missing from TCRdb's copy, which holds only in-frame ones; the method was immunoSEQ multiplex PCR. This repertoire shows approximately 110,000 clones, under 85% found once; its top ten account for about 6.2%. The source was peripheral blood, collected on day 0 of AZD1222 vaccination. All receptors derive from an adult in good health.

The CDR3 DNA sequence: TGCAGTGCTAGTGCCGGGACTACCTTGACGGGGCAGTTCTTC. It codes for CSASAGTTLTGQFF. This chain links TRBV20-1 with TRBJ2-1; 7 bases are a match to TRBD2. The J segment lost 12 bases and the V segment lost 3 bases, leaving 14 bases of the junction unmatched. The CDR3 covers 14 residues. The V gene's germline CDR1 is DFQATT and CDR2 SNEGSKA (reference sequence).

This rearrangement joins TRBV19 to TRBJ1-5; 7 bases align to TRBD1. Germline-derived CDR1 and CDR2 are LNHDA and SQIVND (reference sequence). CDR3 length equals 16 residues. With V trimmed by 6 bases and J by 3 bases, 11 bases remained unmatched. The CDR3 protein is CASSPDRVTDNQPQHF. The CDR3 region has the DNA TGTGCCAGTAGCCCAGACAGGGTCACAGACAATCAGCCCCAGCATTTT.

V is TRBV5-8 and J is TRBJ1-1; D is unresolved. Germline V gives CDR1 SGHTS, CDR2 YDEGEE. V was shortened by 1 base and J by 1 base, with 11 bases between the two germline ends. The CDR3 spans 15 residues. This CDR3 is CASSLWVGANTEAFF. The CDR3 region has the DNA TGTGCCAGCAGCTTGTGGGTGGGCGCGAACACTGAAGCTTTCTTT.

V gene TRBV19 combines with J gene TRBJ1-2, with a weak D call TRBD1 (5 bases). The CDR3 length is 14 residues. Per the germline V gene, CDR1 is LNHDA and CDR2 is SQIVND (reference sequence). V was pared by 7 bases and J by 3 bases, with 15 bases between. The chain's CDR3 is CASIRTGTDYGYTF. CDR3 bases: TGTGCCAGTATCCGGACCGGGACGGACTATGGCTACACCTTC.

The V and J genes are TRBV9 and TRBJ2-2, with 10 nucleotides matching TRBD1. Germline V gives CDR1 SGDLS, CDR2 YYNGEE. V was pared by 4 bases and J by 7 bases, with 7 bases of the junction left unmatched. The CDR3 contains 15 residues. CDR3 protein: CASSPRTGGSGELFF. In nucleotides, the CDR3 is TGTGCCAGCAGCCCCCGGACAGGGGGTAGCGGGGAGCTGTTTTTT.

V is TRBV12-5 and J is TRBJ2-2; D perhaps matches TRBD1 (5 bases). The V gene's germline CDR1 is LGHNT and CDR2 FRNRAP. This CDR3 has 13 residues. The V end lost 8 bases, the J end lost 6 bases, and 13 bases lay between the germline ends. CDR3: CASRAGRAGELFF. The CDR3 DNA follows: TGTGCTAGTCGGGCAGGGCGAGCCGGGGAGCTGTTTTTT.